This T cell receptor (beta chain) was identified in a study of vaccination and CD4 T cells after COVID-19. Study information: A median of around 70 days (range 14 to 241) separated dose two from the taking of post-vaccine samples. Whole-study findings and limits: Vaccine-specific clones in convalescent patients were spike mono-reactive in 304 of 307 cases.

This clonotype was seen a few times. What it binds is unknown. Sequenced with the Oncomine TCR Beta short-read assay was DNA taken from cultured CD4+ T cells. From the PCR reads, TCRdb called clonotypes with MiXCR, one entry per CDR3 protein. The sample has some 25,000 distinct CDR3 sequences; 25% to 30% are singletons. Time point meaning: late sampling 161 to 241 days after vaccination in a few convalescent patients. Treatment defined: approximately nine-day PBMC culture with coronavirus spike peptide pools or control peptides (ViraFEST assay). Positive SARS-CoV-2 PCR tests in convalescent patients dated from March to December 2020, pre-Alpha, Beta and Delta. Wells that each held 1.5 million to 2 million PBMCs were cultured with roughly 9.5 IU/ml IL-2 and 10 ug/ml peptide pools. Trimming cost V 1 base and J 4 bases; bases outside gene matches: 2. From germline, CDR1 is LNHNV and CDR2 YYDKDF (reference sequence). The CDR3 loop spans 14 amino acids.

This chain uses TRBV15 with TRBJ2-3; 7 nucleotides match TRBD2. Specimen: CD4+ T cells from blood, cultured in vitro, collected about 7 months after SARS-CoV-2 vaccination. This TCR derives from a human donor who had recovered from COVID-19. The CDR3 sequence: CATSRGAGADTQYF. The CDR3 region has the DNA TGTGCCACCAGCAGAGGGGCGGGAGCAGATACGCAGTATTTT.